This T cell receptor beta chain was profiled in a study of OX40 agonist ivuxolimab in advanced cancers. With respect to the entire study: Ivuxolimab was an agonistic, fully human IgG2 monoclonal antibody directed against OX40 (CD134), a costimulatory receptor. The paper describes the monotherapy dose-escalation part (N of about 52 patients) of the phase I trial of ivuxolimab. Three dose-escalation patients achieved partial responses, one with hepatocellular carcinoma and two with cutaneous melanoma. Prior anti-PD-1, anti-PD-L1 or anti-CTLA-4 therapy was permitted, and checkpoint inhibitors had been received by 40% to 50% of dose-escalation patients. Intravenous ivuxolimab was administered to patients every 2 weeks at six dose levels: 0.01, 0.1, 0.3, 1.5, 3 and 10 mg/kg. In the dose-escalation cohort, 82.7% of patients were male, and the mean age was about 55 years, with a range of roughly 20 to 79. Of the roughly 50 dose-escalation patients, hepatocellular carcinoma was present in around 20, melanoma in some 15, renal cell carcinoma in 9 and head and neck cancer in 9. The purpose of peripheral TCRbeta sequencing was to test whether ivuxolimab changed TCR sequence diversity and led to clonal T-cell expansion.

The trial excluded patients who had a history of autoimmune disease or who were on systemic immunosuppression. Peripheral blood for TCR sequencing was collected from all dose cohorts at baseline, on cycle 4 day 1, and on cycle 7 day 1. Samples were obtained from an open-label, multicenter, first-in-human phase I dose-escalation trial of ivuxolimab. Adults with locally advanced or metastatic melanoma, renal cell, hepatocellular, or head and neck squamous cell carcinoma were enrolled in the trial. Before TCR sequencing, CD4+ T cells and CD8+ T cells from peripheral blood were sorted into separate populations. Genomic DNA was isolated from the sorted cells so that the TCRbeta CDR3 region could be sequenced. The immunoSEQ Assay was used for sequencing of TCRbeta CDR3 regions. The table comes from immuneACCESS by way of TCRdb, which keeps in-frame sequences with V and J called. Part of the clones is missing from these tables; in studies checked, under half for an unresolved V gene and the rest for unknown reasons. The sample table shows some 83,000 clones, and more than 80% are seen once. Together, the top ten hold roughly 8.4% of the sample.

The cysteine opens and the phenylalanine closes a CDR3 of 15 amino acids. Solely the CDR3 DNA is kept, with 45 bases framed from the first base. The germline V gene yields SGDLS for CDR1 and YYNGEE for CDR2. V is cut back by 2 bases and J by 8 bases, with 7 bases in the junction unmatched. In regard to this clone: Its antigen remains unidentified. No qualities accompany the bases; no much larger clone lies one base away.

General study outcomes and caveats: After ivuxolimab, expanded clones were on average more numerous among CD8+ T cells than among CD4+ T cells. The antigen specificity of the peripheral T cells that underwent clonal expansion was not determined. At doses from 0.1 to 3.0 mg/kg, clonal expansion was seen in both CD4+ and CD8+ blood T cells between baseline and week 6. Partial responders in the 0.1-3.0 mg/kg groups had among the lowest normalized peripheral clonal expansion, especially among CD8+ T cells. Low levels of normalized T-cell clonal expansion were also seen in some patients who did not respond.

This clonotype originated in an adult with an advanced solid tumor such as melanoma, head and neck, liver or kidney cancer. The sequencing used CD4+ or CD8+ T cells sorted from blood, collected in a trial of the OX40 agonist ivuxolimab. Here the chain combines TRBV9 and TRBJ2-2; TRBD2 aligns with 9 central bases. CDR3 protein: CASSVSGSVTGELFF. Read as DNA, the sequence is TGTGCCAGCAGCGTTAGCGGGAGTGTTACTGGGGAGCTGTTTTTT.